This T cell receptor beta chain was captured by sequencing in a study of early T cells in non-severe SARS-CoV-2 infection. Turning to the study itself: Unpaired chains resulted from sequencing bulk RNA of unsorted whole blood. Study-wide findings and caveats: VDJdb-based matching was biased toward anti-spike CD8 responses and missed private and CD4 specificities.

The library protocol tagged individual cDNA molecules with unique molecular identifiers. Each CDR3 protein is one row after TCRdb ran MiXCR on the 5' RACE reads. The sample records roughly 33,000 distinct CDR3 sequences, approximately 6% being singletons. In this sample, this clonotype turned up many times. The antigen is not known. Sequenced material: whole blood. The TCR sequence derives from an adult who was a healthcare worker with PCR-confirmed SARS-CoV-2 infection or an uninfected control (not recorded which).

CDR3 bases: TGTGCCAGCAGCCTTGGACTAGCGGCCCCGGGGCAGTTCTTC. Its translation: CASSLGLAAPGQFF. The gene calls are TRBV11-2 and TRBJ2-1; 10 bases match TRBD2. The V and J ends lost 5 bases and 12 bases, in that order; junction bases with no gene match: 10. Germline CDR1 reads SGHAT; CDR2 reads FQNNGV. The CDR3 is 14 amino acids. Supplemented by reference TRBV11-2 and TRBJ2-1, the full variable domain reads EAGVAQSPRYKIIEKRQSVAFWCNPISGHATLYWYQQILGQGPKLLIQFQNNGVVDDSQLPKDRFSAERLKGVDSTLKIQPAKLEDSAVYLCASSLGLAAPGQFFGPGTRLTVL.